This TCR beta chain was identified in a study of vaccination effects on CD4 cells after COVID-19. Study results and limitations: Both infection-induced and vaccine-induced clones contracted markedly at late post-vaccination timepoints.

In the case of this clone: No antigen is known for it.

Before sequencing, viral peptide pools were used by the ViraFEST assay to expand antigen-specific CD4+ T cells. Following culture for about ten days, CD4+ T cells were isolated. The vaccine given was either BNT162b2 or mRNA-1273, in two doses. According to the study, vaccine recipients showed no prior SARS-CoV-2 infection and negative nucleocapsid antibodies. Assay: immunoSEQ multiplex PCR; the TCRdb copy retains only in-frame clones and omits some. The repertoire has tens of thousands of clones, around three fifths of them found once; the top ten carry nearly 9%. CDR1 is SGDLS, CDR2 YYNGEE, per germline. This CDR3 comprises 16 residues. V was trimmed by 0 bases and J by 0 bases, leaving 10 bases between them.

The V and J genes are TRBV9 and TRBJ2-1; a possible D gene is TRBD2 (5 bases). The receptor's source is a human donor who received a COVID-19 vaccine. Sequenced here: CD4+ T cells from PBMCs cultured with SARS-CoV-2 spike peptides, sampled after COVID-19 vaccination. Here the CDR3 reads CASSVAAGSSYNEQFF. The CDR3 DNA follows: TGTGCCAGCAGCGTAGCGGCGGGTAGCTCCTACAATGAGCAGTTCTTC.